The subject of this entry is one T cell receptor (beta chain). The record originates from a study of blood T cell repertoires in COVID-19. In the study overall: Sample material is recorded as cDNA or gDNA derived from T cells, B-cell-depleted T cells, or PBMCs.

Germline V gives CDR1 SSHAT, CDR2 FNYEAQ (reference sequence). CDR3 size: 15 residues. The junction had 9 bases not matched to a gene; V was cut back by 5 bases and J by 3 bases. Authors' methods: By means of reference gene primer amplification, nucleated cell counts were estimated. Repertoires were generated with immunoSEQ multiplex PCR, while TCRdb's copy carries only in-frame clones and drops some. That table supplies the V and J calls and clone size; D and trimming were determined from the DNA. Among over 200,000 clones listed, 87% were seen once. Sequenced material: peripheral blood. V and J are TRBV7-7 and TRBJ2-7; 8 bases match TRBD2. The sequence derives from a woman between 18 and 29 years old who had recovered from COVID-19. CDR3 DNA sequence: TGTGCCAGCAGCCAGCGGCCAGCGGGAGTCTACGAGCAGTACTTC. Translation gives CASSQRPAGVYEQYF.